This passage covers 8 T cell receptor beta chains from one sample sequenced in a study of cytomegalovirus exposure and HLA in healthy donors. Vbeta (60) and Jbeta (13) primers were used in the PCR. Clones were sequenced by immunoSEQ multiplex PCR, and TCRdb holds only the in-frame ones, with some missing. The sample lists some 150,000 clones, around 9% seen once, with 6% to 7.5% in the top ten. The material sequenced was PBMCs. Source of these receptors: a woman in her forties in good health and CMV-seropositive.

This sequence joins TRBV19 and TRBJ1-2; 7 nucleotides match TRBD1. J was trimmed by 8 bases and V by 7 bases; bases with no gene match: 13. CDR3 size: 14 residues. CDR1 is LNHDA and CDR2 is SQIVND in the germline V gene (reference sequence). The CDR3 here is CASIPGTALGGYTF. The DNA of the CDR3 is TGTGCCAGTATCCCCGGGACAGCCCTGGGGGGCTACACCTTC.

The gene calls are TRBV11-2 and TRBJ2-1; the D is unclear. This CDR3 comprises 14 residues. CDR1 SGHAT and CDR2 FQNNGV come from the germline V gene. V lost 4 bases, J lost 8 bases, and 15 bases lay in between. CDR3 bases: TGTGCCAGCAGCTCGCTTTTTGTGGGCGATGAGCAGTTCTTC. Its translation: CASSSLFVGDEQFF.

This clone has only a few counts. The chain carries TRBV19 and TRBJ1-2, with 8 bases lining up with TRBD1. Losses at the gene ends were 5 bases for V and 4 bases for J; bases not matched to a gene: 15. Looked up from germline, CDR1 is LNHDA and CDR2 is SQIVND (reference sequence). This CDR3 is built from 17 residues. The CDR3, as DNA: TGTGCCAGTAGTGTTAGGGACAGGCCGAACCCACTCTATGGCTACACCTTC. Its translation is CASSVRDRPNPLYGYTF.

V usage is TRBV28 and J usage is TRBJ2-3; 10 bases line up with TRBD2. V lost 6 bases and J lost 7; bases outside the gene matches: 13. The germline V gene has CDR1 MDHEN and CDR2 SYDVKM. The length of the CDR3 is 16 residues. CDR3 in DNA: TGTGCCAGCAGCCCCCCTAGCGGGGGAAGGCGGTATACGCAGTATTTT. It yields the protein CASSPPSGGRRYTQYF.

This clone has only a few counts. The chain employs TRBV11-3 and TRBJ1-2, with D possibly TRBD1 on 5 matching bases. V dropped 5 bases and J dropped 0 bases, with 10 bases sitting between them. Germline CDR1 is SGHNT and CDR2 is YENEEA. The CDR3 contains 14 residues. The CDR3 DNA is TGTGCCAGCAGCCCTGACAGAACTAACTATGGCTACACCTTC. It yields the protein CASSPDRTNYGYTF.

This clone has more than one count but fewer than ten. The J gene is TRBJ2-6, the V gene TRBV21-1; TRBD1, the D gene given by the table, was not confirmed from the DNA. TRBV21-1 is termed a pseudogene. This CDR3 contains 18 residues. DNA for the CDR3: TGTGCCAGCAGCAAAAGGACAGGGCTTATCTCTGGGGCCAACGTCCTGACTTTC. The encoded protein is CASSKRTGLISGANVLTF.

This clone was observed a handful of times. The chain carries TRBV9 and TRBJ2-2, with 7 nucleotides matching TRBD2. The CDR3 totals 16 residues. V dropped 1 base and J dropped 5; count of bases not matched to a gene: 8. The germline CDR1 and CDR2 sequences are SGDLS and YYNGEE. CDR3 bases: TGTGCCAGCAGCGTACTACCAGCGGGGTCGACCGGGGAGCTGTTTTTT. Encoded protein: CASSVLPAGSTGELFF.

The J gene is TRBJ1-3, the V gene TRBV18; no firm D call. Germline V gene data show CDR1 as KGHSH and CDR2 as LQKENI. With 3 bases removed from V and 2 bases from J, the gap between germline ends came to 11 bases. The CDR3 loop spans 15 amino acids. This CDR3 reads CASSPRVRAGNTIYF. CDR3 sequence (DNA): TGTGCCAGCTCACCCCGGGTCCGGGCTGGAAACACCATATATTTT.